Shown below are 23 T cell receptor beta chains from a single sample sequenced in a study of T cells in Graves' hyperthyroidism and ophthalmopathy. The source material, RNA transcripts, was used to amplify TCR beta CDR3 regions. The HTBI set primed first-round TCR CDR3 RT-PCR. From the multiplex PCR reads, TCRdb called clonotypes with MiXCR, one entry per CDR3 protein. The data contain some 500,000 distinct CDR3 sequences, about 16% of them singletons. Sequenced material: blood. Receptor source: a woman between 25 and 40 years old with Graves' ophthalmopathy.

This clonotype was detected a few times. V gene TRBV10-3 combines with J gene TRBJ1-1; 8 nucleotides match TRBD1. Per germline, CDR1 ENHRY and CDR2 SYGVKD. The CDR3 covers 14 residues. The junction had 0 bases not matched to a gene; V was cut back by 2 bases and J by 1 base. The CDR3 DNA is TGTGCCATCAGTGAGGACAGGGGGAACACTGAAGCTTTCTTT. Protein sequence: CAISEDRGNTEAFF.

In this sample, this clonotype turned up many times. This rearrangement joins TRBV11-2 to TRBJ2-7, with 10 positions matching TRBD2. CDR3 size: 14 residues. The germline gives CDR1 SGHAT, CDR2 FQNNGV. V shed 6 bases, J shed 3 bases, and the junction held 5 bases outside the gene matches. CDR3 residues: CASRPTSGHYEQYF. CDR3 nucleotides: TGTGCCAGCAGACCGACTAGCGGGCACTACGAGCAGTACTTC.

This clonotype has at least ten counts. CDR3 amino acids: CASSSDRGNEQFF. The DNA of the CDR3 is TGTGCCAGCAGCTCGGACAGGGGTAATGAGCAGTTCTTC. The chain uses TRBV7-8 and TRBJ2-1; 9 nucleotides line up with TRBD1. The CDR3 is 13 residues long. Per germline, CDR1 SGHVS and CDR2 FQNEAQ. Trimming removed 4 bases from V and 7 bases from J; junction bases left unmatched: 2.

This clonotype occurred many times. The CDR3 region is CASTRGNEKLFF. In DNA form, the CDR3 reads TGTGCCAGCACACGGGGTAATGAAAAACTGTTTTTT. This sequence joins TRBV12-3 or TRBV12-4 and TRBJ1-4; the D is unclear. Trimming took off 7 bases at V and 4 bases at J, with 7 bases between the two ends. The CDR3 is 12 residues long.

The table lists this clonotype with many counts. The chain links TRBV30 to TRBJ2-1; the match to TRBD2 covers 12 bases. V was pared by 7 bases and J by 6 bases, with 4 bases of the junction left unmatched. The CDR3 loop spans 13 amino acids. Germline V gene data show CDR1 as GTSNPN and CDR2 as SVGIG (reference sequence). Here the CDR3 DNA reads TGTGCCTTACCGGGACTAGCGGGCAATGAGCAGTTCTTC. It translates to CALPGLAGNEQFF.

There are a few counts of this clonotype. V is TRBV20-1 and J is TRBJ2-5, with D possibly being TRBD2 (6 bases). From germline, CDR1 is DFQATT and CDR2 SNEGSKA (reference sequence). The CDR3 length is 11 residues. Here the CDR3 reads CSPRREETQYF. The CDR3 region has the DNA TGCAGCCCCCGGAGGGAAGAGACCCAGTACTTC.

The chain has TRBV6-2 or TRBV6-3 and TRBJ2-1; TRBD1 might be the D (5 bases). V lost 0 bases and J lost 5, with 17 bases in between. The CDR3 length is 17 residues. Germline lookup yields CDR1 MNHEY and CDR2 SVGEGT. The CDR3 sequence is CASSYSGSGMANNEQFF. The CDR3 DNA sequence: TGTGCCAGCAGTTACTCGGGTTCAGGGATGGCAAACAATGAGCAGTTCTTC.

The table lists this clonotype with many counts. The rearrangement uses TRBV5-1 and TRBJ2-7, with 14 bases fitting TRBD2. Germline V gene lookup returns CDR1 SGHRS and CDR2 YFSETQ. The CDR3 runs 16 residues. Trimming cost V 7 bases and J 4 bases; bases outside gene matches: 10. In DNA, the CDR3 is TGCGCCAGCCGTATGGGGGGACTAGCGGGAGTTTACGAGCAGTACTTC. This translates into CASRMGGLAGVYEQYF.

This chain joins TRBV10-1 and TRBJ2-1, with 12 bases fitting TRBD2. Germline CDR1 and CDR2: WNHNN and SYGVQD (reference sequence). V lost 8 bases, J lost 3 bases, and 14 bases stayed unmatched. The CDR3 has 18 residues. The CDR3 protein is CASLQTGTSGFNYNEQFF. As DNA, the CDR3 is TGCGCCAGCCTACAAACCGGGACTAGCGGGTTTAACTACAATGAGCAGTTCTTC.

There are many counts of this clonotype. The rearrangement links TRBV20-1 to TRBJ2-1; TRBD2 matches at 15 bases. CDR3 length equals 17 residues. J was trimmed by 4 bases and V by 5 bases; bases with no gene match: 9. Per the germline V gene, CDR1 is DFQATT and CDR2 is SNEGSKA (reference sequence). DNA for the CDR3: TGCAGTGCTTCGGGACTAGCGGGAGGCCCTGGGTACAATGAGCAGTTCTTC. It yields the protein CSASGLAGGPGYNEQFF.

This clonotype has at least ten counts. The rearrangement links TRBV18 to TRBJ2-2; D remains unclear. The germline V gene has CDR1 KGHSH and CDR2 LQKENI. This CDR3 has 13 residues. With 1 base removed from V and 3 bases from J, the gap between germline ends came to 3 bases. The CDR3 region has the DNA TGTGCCAGCTCACCACAGTACACCGGGGAGCTGTTTTTT. This encodes CASSPQYTGELFF.

This clonotype has only a few counts. The CDR3 bases are TGTGCCAGCAGCCCCCCGGGGTCGGGGGATATTCAGCCCCAGCATTTT. It codes for CASSPPGSGDIQPQHF. The J gene is TRBJ1-5, the V gene TRBV9; D possibly corresponds to TRBD1 (5 bases). V lost 4 bases and J 6 bases, leaving 20 bases between the germline ends. CDR1 SGDLS and CDR2 YYNGEE come from the germline V gene. The CDR3 sequence is 16 residues long.

The V and J genes are TRBV9 and TRBJ2-1; D possibly corresponds to TRBD2 (6 bases). V lost 0 bases to trimming and J lost 8 bases, with 12 bases between them. CDR3 length equals 14 residues. CDR1 SGDLS and CDR2 YYNGEE come from the germline V gene. In DNA form, the CDR3 reads TGTGCCAGCAGCGTAGGATGGGAGGAGGATGAGCAGTTCTTC. Translating it yields CASSVGWEEDEQFF.

The table lists this clonotype with many counts. The CDR3 DNA sequence: TGTGCCTGGAGTGTAGGTGGGGGCGCAGGTCAGCCCCAGCATTTT. Its protein product is CAWSVGGGAGQPQHF. The chain couples TRBV30 to TRBJ1-5, with D tentatively TRBD1 (6 bases). CDR1 GTSNPN and CDR2 SVGIG come from the germline V gene (reference sequence). Trimming cost V 0 bases and J 6 bases, with 15 bases left between them. The CDR3 is made up of 15 amino acids.

A note on this clonotype: A much larger clone is a single base away; this may be a read error. V usage is TRBV7-3 and J usage is TRBJ2-7; perhaps TRBD2 as D (6 bases). The CDR3 length is 14 residues. Germline CDR1 and CDR2: SGHTA and FQGTGA. CDR3: CASSLFGGSYGQYF. The CDR3 DNA reads as TGTGCCAGCAGCTTATTTGGGGGGTCCTACGGGCAGTACTTC.

Points on this clonotype: A junction boundary mismatches the germline segment, possibly from a read error. The chain joins TRBV6-1 to TRBJ2-7; 9 bases are shared with TRBD2. CDR1 MNHNS and CDR2 SASEGT come from the germline V gene. The CDR3 runs 19 residues. For the CDR3, the DNA is TGTGCCAGCAGTGCCAGACTTCCCTCGATGGCGGGAGGGCCGGACGAGCAGCACTTC. Amino acid sequence: CASSARLPSMAGGPDEQHF.

The J gene is TRBJ1-1, the V gene TRBV11-3; TRBD1 might be the D (5 bases). This CDR3 is built from 15 residues. V was cut by 3 bases and J by 0 bases, with 11 bases left in between. Germline V gene sequence: CDR1 SGHNT, CDR2 YENEEA. This CDR3 is CASSLRGSLNTEAFF. DNA of the CDR3: TGTGCCAGCAGCTTGAGGGGCAGTTTGAACACTGAAGCTTTCTTT.

This clonotype was counted many times. The chain uses TRBV10-2 and TRBJ1-1, with D perhaps matching TRBD1 (5 bases). The CDR3 consists of 13 residues. Germline V CDR1 and CDR2: WSHSY, SAAADI. V lost 6 bases and J 3 bases, leaving 11 bases between the germline ends. The CDR3 is CASRASGDTEAFF. In DNA form, the CDR3 reads TGCGCCAGCAGGGCATCGGGGGACACTGAAGCTTTCTTT.

At least ten counts were recorded for this clonotype. V is TRBV12-3 or TRBV12-4 and J is TRBJ2-1; D gene unclear. V was pared by 2 bases and J by 1 base, with 24 bases between. The CDR3 is made up of 20 amino acids. The DNA for the CDR3 is TGTGCCAGCAGTTTAATAAGTAAGATTTCTGCCAGAACTTCCTACAATGAGCAGTTCTTC. It encodes CASSLISKISARTSYNEQFF.

The chain is built from TRBV6-1 and TRBJ2-1; 9 bases align to TRBD1. V lost 8 bases and J lost 7; bases outside the gene matches: 9. CDR1 MNHNS and CDR2 SASEGT come from the germline V gene. The CDR3 length is 14 residues. The CDR3 DNA reads TGTGCCAGCCAAGGGGACAGGGTGGTAAATGAGCAGTTCTTC. This gives the protein CASQGDRVVNEQFF.

This clonotype was seen at least ten times. This chain joins TRBV7-2 and TRBJ2-1; 9 nucleotides align to TRBD2. V lost 1 base, J lost 7 bases, and 8 bases stayed unmatched. The CDR3 is made up of 16 amino acids. Per the germline V gene, CDR1 is SGHTA and CDR2 is FQGNSA. CDR3 residues: CASSLEGTSRRNEQFF. DNA for the CDR3: TGTGCCAGCAGCTTAGAGGGGACTAGCAGGAGGAATGAGCAGTTCTTC.

This clonotype occurred many times. This sequence joins TRBV3-1 and TRBJ1-1, with a weak D call TRBD1 (6 bases). V lost 1 base and J 4 bases, leaving 7 bases between the germline ends. Per germline, CDR1 LGHDT and CDR2 YNNKEL (reference sequence). This CDR3 is built from 13 residues. In DNA, the CDR3 is TGTGCCAGCAGCCAAGTCAGGGGCACTGAAGCTTTCTTT. Residues: CASSQVRGTEAFF.

This clonotype was seen repeatedly, ten times or more. V gene TRBV20-1 combines with J gene TRBJ2-5; D is unresolved. The CDR3 loop spans 14 amino acids. CDR1 is DFQATT and CDR2 is SNEGSKA in the germline V gene (reference sequence). V lost 6 bases, J lost 5 bases, and 19 bases lay in between. The CDR3 region is CSASTPVQSETQYF. The CDR3, as DNA: TGCAGTGCCTCGACTCCAGTTCAGTCGGAGACCCAGTACTTC.